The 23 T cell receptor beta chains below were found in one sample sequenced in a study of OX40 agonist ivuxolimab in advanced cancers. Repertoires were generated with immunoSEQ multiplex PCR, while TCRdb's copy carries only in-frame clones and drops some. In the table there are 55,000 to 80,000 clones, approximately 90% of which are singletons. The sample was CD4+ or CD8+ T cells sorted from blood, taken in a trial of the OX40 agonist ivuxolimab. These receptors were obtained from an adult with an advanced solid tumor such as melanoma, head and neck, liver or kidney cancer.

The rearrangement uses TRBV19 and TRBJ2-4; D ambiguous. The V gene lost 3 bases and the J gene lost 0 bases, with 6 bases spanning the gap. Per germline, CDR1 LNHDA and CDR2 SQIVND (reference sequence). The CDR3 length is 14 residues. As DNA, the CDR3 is TGTGCCAGTAGTATTGGTCTAGCCAAAAACATTCAGTACTTC. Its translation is CASSIGLAKNIQYF.

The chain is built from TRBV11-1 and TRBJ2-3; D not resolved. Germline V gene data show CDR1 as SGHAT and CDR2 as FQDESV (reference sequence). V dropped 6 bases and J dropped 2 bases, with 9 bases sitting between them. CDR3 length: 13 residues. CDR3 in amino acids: CASRSLITDTQYF. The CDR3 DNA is TGTGCCAGCAGATCTTTGATCACAGATACGCAGTATTTT.

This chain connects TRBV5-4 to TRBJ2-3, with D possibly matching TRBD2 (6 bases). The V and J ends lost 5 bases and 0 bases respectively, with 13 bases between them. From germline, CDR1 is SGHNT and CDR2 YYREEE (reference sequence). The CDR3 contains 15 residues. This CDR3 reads CASRSRRGSTDTQYF. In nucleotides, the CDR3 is TGTGCCAGCAGAAGCAGGCGGGGTAGCACAGATACGCAGTATTTT.

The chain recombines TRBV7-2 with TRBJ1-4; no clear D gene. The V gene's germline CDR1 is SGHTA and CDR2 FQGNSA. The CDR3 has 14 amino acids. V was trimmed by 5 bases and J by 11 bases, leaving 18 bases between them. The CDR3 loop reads CASSRDALSPKLFF. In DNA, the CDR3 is TGTGCCAGCAGCCGAGACGCCCTTTCCCCCAAACTGTTTTTT.

The CDR3 protein is CASSRLEGTDTQYF. In DNA form, the CDR3 reads TGTGCCAGCAGCCGATTGGAGGGCACAGATACGCAGTATTTT. The rearrangement links TRBV7-3 to TRBJ2-3, with D perhaps TRBD2 (5 bases). The V and J ends lost 5 bases and 1 base respectively, with 10 bases between them. Germline CDR1 and CDR2: SGHTA and FQGTGA. The CDR3 is made up of 14 amino acids.

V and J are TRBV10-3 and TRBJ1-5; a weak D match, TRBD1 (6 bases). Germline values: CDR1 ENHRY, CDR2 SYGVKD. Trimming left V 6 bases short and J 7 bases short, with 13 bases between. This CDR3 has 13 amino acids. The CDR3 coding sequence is TGTGCCATCAGGCAGGGGCCGGGACAGCCCCAGCATTTT. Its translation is CAIRQGPGQPQHF.

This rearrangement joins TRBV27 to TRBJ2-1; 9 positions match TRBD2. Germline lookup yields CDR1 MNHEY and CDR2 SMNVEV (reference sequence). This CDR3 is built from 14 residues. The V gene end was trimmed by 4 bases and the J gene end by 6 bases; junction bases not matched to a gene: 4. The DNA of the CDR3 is TGTGCCAGCAGTTCCCTAGCGGGAAGCAATGAGCAGTTCTTC. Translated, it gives CASSSLAGSNEQFF.

The CDR3 nucleotides read TGTGCCAGCACCAGCGGACAGGGTCCTCATGGCTACACCTTC. Its protein is CASTSGQGPHGYTF. The chain joins TRBV28 to TRBJ1-2; 8 nucleotides match TRBD1. The CDR3 contains 14 residues. Germline CDR1 MDHEN, CDR2 SYDVKM. The junction had 10 bases not matched to a gene; V was cut back by 7 bases and J by 6 bases.

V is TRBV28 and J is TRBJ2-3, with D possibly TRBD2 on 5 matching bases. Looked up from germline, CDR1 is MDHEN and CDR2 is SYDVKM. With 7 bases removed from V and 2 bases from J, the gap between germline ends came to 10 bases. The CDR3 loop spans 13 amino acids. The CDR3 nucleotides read TGTGCCAGCAAAGCGGCCTTCACAGATACGCAGTATTTT. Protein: CASKAAFTDTQYF.

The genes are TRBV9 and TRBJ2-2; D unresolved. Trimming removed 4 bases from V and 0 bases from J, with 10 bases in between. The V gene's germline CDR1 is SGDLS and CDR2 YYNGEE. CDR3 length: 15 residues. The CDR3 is CASSLDGSNTGELFF. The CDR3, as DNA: TGTGCCAGCAGCCTCGACGGATCGAACACCGGGGAGCTGTTTTTT.

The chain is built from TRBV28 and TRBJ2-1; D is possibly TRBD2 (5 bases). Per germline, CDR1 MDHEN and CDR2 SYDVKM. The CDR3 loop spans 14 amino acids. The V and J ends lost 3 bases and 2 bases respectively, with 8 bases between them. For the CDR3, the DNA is TGTGCCAGCAGTTTCGGACTTGCCTACAATGAGCAGTTCTTC. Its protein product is CASSFGLAYNEQFF.

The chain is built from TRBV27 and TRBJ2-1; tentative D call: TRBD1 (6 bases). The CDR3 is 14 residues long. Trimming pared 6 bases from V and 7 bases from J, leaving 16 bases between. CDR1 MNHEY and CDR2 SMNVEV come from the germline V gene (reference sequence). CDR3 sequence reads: CASSRDIKRNEQFF. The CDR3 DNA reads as TGTGCCAGCAGCCGGGACATAAAAAGGAATGAGCAGTTCTTC.

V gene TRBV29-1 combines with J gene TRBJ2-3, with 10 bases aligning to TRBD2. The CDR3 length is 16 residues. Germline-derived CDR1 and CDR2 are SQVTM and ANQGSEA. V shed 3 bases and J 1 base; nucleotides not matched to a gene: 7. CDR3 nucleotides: TGCAGCGTTGATTTTGGAGCGGGAGGGGGCACAGATACGCAGTATTTT. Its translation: CSVDFGAGGGTDTQYF.

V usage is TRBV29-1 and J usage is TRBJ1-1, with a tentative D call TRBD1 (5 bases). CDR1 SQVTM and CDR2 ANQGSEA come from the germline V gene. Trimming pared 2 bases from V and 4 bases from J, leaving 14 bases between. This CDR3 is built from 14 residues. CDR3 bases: TGCAGCGTTGAAAGGGCAGGGCAGGGCACTGAAGCTTTCTTT. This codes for CSVERAGQGTEAFF.

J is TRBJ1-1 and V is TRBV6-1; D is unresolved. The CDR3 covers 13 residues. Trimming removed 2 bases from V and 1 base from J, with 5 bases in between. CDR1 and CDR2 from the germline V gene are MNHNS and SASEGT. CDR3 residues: CASSEQRNTEAFF. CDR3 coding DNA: TGTGCCAGCAGTGAACAGAGGAACACTGAAGCTTTCTTT.

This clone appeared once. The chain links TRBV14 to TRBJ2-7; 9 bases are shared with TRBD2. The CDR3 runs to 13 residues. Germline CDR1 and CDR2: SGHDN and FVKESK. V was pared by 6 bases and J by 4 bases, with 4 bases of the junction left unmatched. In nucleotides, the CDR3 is TGTGCCAGCAGGCGTAGCGGGAGTTACGAGCAGTACTTC. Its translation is CASRRSGSYEQYF.

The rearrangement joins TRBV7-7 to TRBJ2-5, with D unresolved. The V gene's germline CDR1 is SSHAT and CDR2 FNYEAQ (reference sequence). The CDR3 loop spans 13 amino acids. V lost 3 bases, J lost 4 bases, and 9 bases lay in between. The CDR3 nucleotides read TGTGCCAGCAGCTTCCTATTGCGAGAGACCCAGTACTTC. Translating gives CASSFLLRETQYF.

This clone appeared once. The CDR3 sequence is CASSAHRENTEAFF. The CDR3 bases are TGTGCCAGCAGCGCACATAGGGAGAACACTGAAGCTTTCTTT. This chain connects TRBV7-9 to TRBJ1-1; D gene unclear. There are 14 residues in the CDR3. Germline V gene sequence: CDR1 SEHNR, CDR2 FQNEAQ (reference sequence). Trimming left V 5 bases short and J 1 base short, with 11 bases between.

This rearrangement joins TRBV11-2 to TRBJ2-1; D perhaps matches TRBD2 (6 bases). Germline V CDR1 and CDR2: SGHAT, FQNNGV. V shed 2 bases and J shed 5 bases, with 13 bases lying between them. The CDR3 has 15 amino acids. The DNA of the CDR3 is TGTGCCAGCAGCTTATCTCGGGGGAGGAACAATGAGCAGTTCTTC. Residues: CASSLSRGRNNEQFF.

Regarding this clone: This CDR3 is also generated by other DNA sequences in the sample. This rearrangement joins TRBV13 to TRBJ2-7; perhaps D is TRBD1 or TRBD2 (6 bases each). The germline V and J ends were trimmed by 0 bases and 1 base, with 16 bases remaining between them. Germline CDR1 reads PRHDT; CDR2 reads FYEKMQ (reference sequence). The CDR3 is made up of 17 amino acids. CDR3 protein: CASSLGGGTTLSYEQYF. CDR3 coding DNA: TGTGCCAGCAGCTTAGGCGGGGGCACTACCTTATCCTACGAGCAGTACTTC.

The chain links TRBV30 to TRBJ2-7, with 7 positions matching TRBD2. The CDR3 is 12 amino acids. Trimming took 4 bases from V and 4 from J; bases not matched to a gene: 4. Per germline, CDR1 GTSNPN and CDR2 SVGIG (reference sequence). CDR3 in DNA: TGTGCCTGGACAGATAGCGGGTACGAGCAGTACTTC. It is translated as CAWTDSGYEQYF.

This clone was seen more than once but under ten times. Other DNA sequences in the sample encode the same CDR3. The CDR3 here is CAWSVRGRAYEQYF. The CDR3 bases are TGTGCCTGGAGTGTACGGGGGAGGGCCTACGAGCAGTACTTC. The J gene is TRBJ2-7, the V gene TRBV30; TRBD2 matches at 7 bases. J lost 2 bases, V lost 0 bases, and 4 bases had no gene match. The CDR3 totals 14 residues. In germline, CDR1 is GTSNPN, CDR2 SVGIG (reference sequence). Full variable domain (rest looked up from reference TRBV30 and TRBJ2-7): SQTIHQWPATLVQPVGSPLSLECTVEGTSNPNLYWYRQAAGRGLQLLFYSVGIGQISSEVPQNLSASRPQDRQFILSSKKLLLSDSGFYLCAWSVRGRAYEQYFGPGTRLTVT.

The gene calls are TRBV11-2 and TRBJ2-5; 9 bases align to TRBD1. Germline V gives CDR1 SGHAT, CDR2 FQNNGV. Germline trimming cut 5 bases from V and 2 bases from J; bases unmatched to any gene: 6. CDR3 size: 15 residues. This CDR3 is CASSTGQGSQETQYF. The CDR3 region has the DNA TGTGCCAGCAGCACCGGACAGGGGAGTCAAGAGACCCAGTACTTC. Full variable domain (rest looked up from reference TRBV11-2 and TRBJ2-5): EAGVAQSPRYKIIEKRQSVAFWCNPISGHATLYWYQQILGQGPKLLIQFQNNGVVDDSQLPKDRFSAERLKGVDSTLKIQPAKLEDSAVYLCASSTGQGSQETQYFGPGTRLLVL.